The clone carrying this TCR beta chain was seen more than once but under ten times. Its cognate antigen is unknown. Researchers reported that TCR beta cDNA libraries carried unique molecular identifiers. TCRdb used MiXCR to reprocess the PCR reads, holding one entry per CDR3 protein. Altogether over 700,000 distinct CDR3 sequences are present, 25% to 30% being singletons, with the ten largest covering roughly 0.54%. This specimen belongs to a study of post-analysis software for immune sequencing data. Study-wide findings and caveats: Compared with controls, patients had more of five or six TRBV segments, including TRBV5-6, TRBV5-1 and TRBV20-1.

Deletions cut 2 bases from V and 0 bases from J, with 9 bases between. The CDR3 sequence is 15 residues long. Germline V gene data show CDR1 as SGHRS and CDR2 as YFSETQ. This TCR came from a girl aged 10 to 17 with multiple sclerosis. The chain couples TRBV5-1 to TRBJ1-3; tentative D call: TRBD1 (5 bases). The sequencing sample was made of blood. In DNA, the CDR3 is TGCGCCAGCAGCTTACCACAGGACTCTGGAAACACCATATATTTT. Protein product: CASSLPQDSGNTIYF.